Listed below are T cell receptor beta chains from one sample, sequenced in a study of blood T cell repertoires in COVID-19. The protocol was immunoSEQ multiplex PCR, while the TCRdb copy is restricted to in-frame clones and leaves out a portion. The sample has about 190,000 clones, nearly 80% seen once. The sequencing input was peripheral blood. These TCRs come from a woman in her 70s with acute or convalescent COVID-19. Each CDR3 is given without its conserved first and last residue. The order of the fields is V gene, J gene, CDR3 protein.

v_gene: TRBV19
j_gene: TRBJ1-5
CDR3aa: ASRVEGGGNQPQH

v_gene: TRBV11-3
j_gene: TRBJ2-3
CDR3aa: ASSSGQGAYADTQY

v_gene: TRBV5-1
j_gene: TRBJ1-1
CDR3aa: ASRSGTLGGEAF

v_gene: TRBV7-2
j_gene: TRBJ2-1
CDR3aa: ASSLVAGAPYNEQF

v_gene: TRBV6-1
j_gene: TRBJ1-1
CDR3aa: ASSDMVSTEAF

v_gene: TRBV6-5
j_gene: TRBJ2-1
CDR3aa: ASNRQQLNEQF

v_gene: TRBV5-1
j_gene: TRBJ2-3
CDR3aa: ASSLDGGPSVRTDTQY

v_gene: TRBV24-1
j_gene: TRBJ2-2
CDR3aa: ATSDWDSITGELF

v_gene: TRBV11-1
j_gene: TRBJ2-7
CDR3aa: ASSLTGKPYEQY

v_gene: TRBV7-2
j_gene: TRBJ2-2
CDR3aa: ASSLTSGRGGAGELF

v_gene: TRBV7-3
j_gene: TRBJ2-3
CDR3aa: ASSLQPEDTQY

v_gene: TRBV24-1
j_gene: TRBJ1-2
CDR3aa: ATSDQRGQGGPSGGYT

v_gene: TRBV14
j_gene: TRBJ2-7
CDR3aa: ASSQDLFRGNEQY

v_gene: TRBV4-2
j_gene: TRBJ2-3
CDR3aa: ASSQDGRGGADTQY

v_gene: TRBV11-3
j_gene: TRBJ2-7
CDR3aa: ASSLAPGLFYEQY

v_gene: TRBV21-1
j_gene: TRBJ2-5
CDR3aa: ASSKAGEETQY

v_gene: TRBV5-5
j_gene: TRBJ2-2
CDR3aa: ASSLSSGNTGELF

v_gene: TRBV7-2
j_gene: TRBJ1-5
CDR3aa: ASSPGTGPFQPQH

v_gene: TRBV29-1
j_gene: TRBJ1-2
CDR3aa: SARSGGWSGYT

v_gene: TRBV27
j_gene: TRBJ2-7
CDR3aa: ASTVGDRGLYEQY

v_gene: TRBV19
j_gene: TRBJ2-2
CDR3aa: ASSIGTYTGELF

v_gene: TRBV24-1
j_gene: TRBJ2-3
CDR3aa: ATRGTGGWTDTQY

v_gene: TRBV28
j_gene: TRBJ2-7
CDR3aa: ASTGAGGGYEQY

v_gene: TRBV9
j_gene: TRBJ2-7
CDR3aa: ASSQGRTSGSSSYEQY

v_gene: TRBV11-2
j_gene: TRBJ2-7
CDR3aa: ASSLDHLAAYEQY

v_gene: TRBV12-3/TRBV12-4
j_gene: TRBJ2-7
CDR3aa: ASSSEGTYEQY

v_gene: TRBV14
j_gene: TRBJ2-6
CDR3aa: ASSQGLGQGPGANVLT

v_gene: TRBV3-1/TRBV3-2
j_gene: TRBJ2-7
CDR3aa: ASSLGTRMPYEQY

v_gene: TRBV7-2
j_gene: TRBJ2-2
CDR3aa: ASSVDRASGELF

v_gene: TRBV29-1
j_gene: TRBJ1-2
CDR3aa: SVQYRVENGYT

v_gene: TRBV28
j_gene: TRBJ2-1
CDR3aa: ASSLAGTYNEQF

v_gene: TRBV6-5
j_gene: TRBJ2-7
CDR3aa: ARTRQFYHYEQY